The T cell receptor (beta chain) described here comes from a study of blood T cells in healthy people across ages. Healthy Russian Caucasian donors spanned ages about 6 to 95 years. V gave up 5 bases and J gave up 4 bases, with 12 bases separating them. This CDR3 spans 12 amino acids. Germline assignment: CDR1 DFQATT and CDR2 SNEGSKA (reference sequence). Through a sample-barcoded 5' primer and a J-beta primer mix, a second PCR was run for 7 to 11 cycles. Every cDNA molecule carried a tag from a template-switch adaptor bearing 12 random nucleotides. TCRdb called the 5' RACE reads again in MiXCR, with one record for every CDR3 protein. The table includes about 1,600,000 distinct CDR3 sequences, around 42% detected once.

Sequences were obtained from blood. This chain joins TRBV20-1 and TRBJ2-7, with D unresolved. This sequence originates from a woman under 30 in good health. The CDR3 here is CSAPLSAYEQYF. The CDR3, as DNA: TGCAGTGCTCCTCTGTCGGCGTACGAGCAGTACTTC.